One and the same sample provided the 26 T cell receptor beta chains below, sequenced in a study of blood T cell repertoires in COVID-19. Clones were read by immunoSEQ multiplex PCR, and TCRdb kept only the in-frame ones, dropping some. This table holds 150,000 or so clones, more than 65% found once. Material for sequencing was PBMCs or T cells enriched from blood (not recorded which). The source of these receptors is a woman aged 40 to 49 with acute COVID-19.

In the case of this clone: One junction end does not reproduce the germline sequence, and a read error may be involved. The chain has TRBV7-9 and TRBJ2-5, with 9 bases identical to TRBD2. The germline V gene encodes CDR1 SEHNR and CDR2 FQNEAQ (reference sequence). There are 16 residues in the CDR3. The CDR3 is CASILYSGSIWETQYF. The CDR3 nucleotides are TGTGCCAGCATCTTATATAGCGGGAGTATATGGGAGACCCAGTACTTC.

This sequence joins TRBV6-6 and TRBJ1-2; 8 positions match TRBD1. Trimming took 8 bases from V and 8 from J; bases not matched to a gene: 13. There are 14 residues in the CDR3. Per germline, CDR1 MNHNY and CDR2 SVGAGI (reference sequence). The CDR3 bases are TGTGCCAGCGCCACCCGGGGACAGGCAGGGGGCTACACCTTC. Protein sequence: CASATRGQAGGYTF.

The V and J genes are TRBV2 and TRBJ1-5, with 11 bases that match TRBD1. Trimming at V came to 5 bases and at J to 2 bases, leaving 2 bases not matched to a gene. This CDR3 has 15 amino acids. Germline V CDR1 and CDR2: SNHLY, FYNNEI. This CDR3 reads CASSQDRGRNQPQHF. Here the CDR3 DNA reads TGTGCCAGCAGTCAGGACAGGGGGCGCAATCAGCCCCAGCATTTT.

The J gene is TRBJ2-1, the V gene TRBV24-1; 8 bases match TRBD2. After removal of 2 bases from V and 4 bases from J, the junction contained 6 bases not matched to a gene. Germline CDR1 and CDR2: KGHDR and SFDVKD. This CDR3 has 16 amino acids. CDR3 in amino acids: CATSDSSGSQYNEQFF. CDR3 DNA sequence: TGTGCCACCAGTGATTCGAGCGGGAGCCAGTACAATGAGCAGTTCTTC.

The chain combines TRBV29-1 with TRBJ2-5; no definite D call. The germline CDR1 and CDR2 sequences are SQVTM and ANQGSEA. The CDR3 spans 12 residues. Trimming cost V 7 bases and J 5 bases, with 14 bases left between them. The CDR3 protein is CSARVGFETQYF. The CDR3, as DNA: TGCAGCGCCCGAGTGGGCTTTGAGACCCAGTACTTC.

This clone is medium-sized by share. This chain joins TRBV11-2 and TRBJ2-1, with D tentatively TRBD2 (6 bases). V dropped 7 bases and J dropped 6 bases, with 16 bases sitting between them. The CDR3 contains 14 residues. The germline CDR1 and CDR2 sequences are SGHAT and FQNNGV. In nucleotides, the CDR3 is TGTGCCAGCACCGGGACTTCCCCGACCAATGAGCAGTTCTTC. Its protein is CASTGTSPTNEQFF. Drawing the rest from reference TRBV11-2 and TRBJ2-1, the complete variable domain is EAGVAQSPRYKIIEKRQSVAFWCNPISGHATLYWYQQILGQGPKLLIQFQNNGVVDDSQLPKDRFSAERLKGVDSTLKIQPAKLEDSAVYLCASTGTSPTNEQFFGPGTRLTVL.

The rearrangement uses TRBV2 and TRBJ1-1; weak D call: TRBD1 (6 bases). Germline lookup yields CDR1 SNHLY and CDR2 FYNNEI. This CDR3 comprises 14 residues. Trimming left V 5 bases short and J 3 bases short, with 13 bases between. The DNA for the CDR3 is TGTGCCAGCAGTATACAGGGTAGGGACACTGAAGCTTTCTTT. As protein: CASSIQGRDTEAFF. The variable domain in full, with the rest retrieved from reference TRBV2 and TRBJ1-1, is EPEVTQTPSHQVTQMGQEVILRCVPISNHLYFYWYRQILGQKVEFLVSFYNNEISEKSEIFDDQFSVERPDGSNFTLKIRSTKLEDSAMYFCASSIQGRDTEAFFGQGTRLTVV.

The chain is built from TRBV2 and TRBJ2-1; 9 nucleotides line up with TRBD2. CDR1 and CDR2 (germline): SNHLY, FYNNEI. The CDR3 consists of 18 residues. V dropped 0 bases and J dropped 0; count of bases not matched to a gene: 6. The CDR3 region is CASSEANGLASSYNEQFF. CDR3 sequence (DNA): TGTGCCAGCAGTGAAGCTAACGGACTAGCGAGCTCCTACAATGAGCAGTTCTTC.

The table lists this clone with a count of one. The chain is built from TRBV5-6 and TRBJ2-4, with TRBD2 identical over 13 bases. V shed 4 bases and J 6 bases; nucleotides not matched to a gene: 10. The CDR3 loop spans 17 amino acids. Per the germline V gene, CDR1 is SGHDT and CDR2 is YYEEEE. In nucleotides, the CDR3 is TGTGCCAGCAGCCCCGGGGGGACTAGCGGGATCTCAAACATTCAGTACTTC. Its translation: CASSPGGTSGISNIQYF.

V gene TRBV24-1 combines with J gene TRBJ2-1; the D gene is possibly TRBD2 (6 bases). This CDR3 comprises 16 residues. In germline, CDR1 is KGHDR, CDR2 SFDVKD. Trimming cost V 1 base and J 0 bases, with 9 bases left between them. CDR3 region: CATSDFSGRSYNEQFF. For the CDR3, the DNA is TGTGCCACCAGTGATTTTAGCGGCCGCTCCTACAATGAGCAGTTCTTC.

The J gene is TRBJ2-1, the V gene TRBV3-1 (or the pseudogene TRBV3-2), with TRBD2 matching 10 bases. V shed 0 bases and J 8 bases; nucleotides not matched to a gene: 10. This CDR3 comprises 17 residues. The germline V gene has CDR1 LGHDT and CDR2 YNNKEL (reference sequence). The chain's CDR3 is CASSQDGAGGPFDEQFF. In nucleotides, the CDR3 is TGTGCCAGCAGCCAAGATGGAGCGGGAGGGCCTTTCGATGAGCAGTTCTTC.

V gene TRBV29-1 combines with J gene TRBJ1-2; no clear D. CDR3 size: 13 residues. From germline, CDR1 is SQVTM and CDR2 ANQGSEA. Between the trimmed V and J ends, which lost 1 base and 6 bases, there was a span of 12 bases. CDR3 in amino acids: CSVEGQLADGYTF. The CDR3 DNA reads TGCAGCGTTGAAGGTCAGCTAGCGGATGGCTACACCTTC.

The chain links TRBV6-5 to TRBJ2-2, with TRBD2 as a possible D gene (5 bases). The CDR3 covers 15 residues. Germline CDR1 MNHEY, CDR2 SVGAGI. V dropped 6 bases and J dropped 5 bases, with 16 bases sitting between them. CDR3: CASRPPGIRTGELFF. CDR3 coding DNA: TGTGCCAGCAGACCACCGGGAATTCGTACCGGGGAGCTGTTTTTT.

The chain combines TRBV3-1 (or the pseudogene TRBV3-2) with TRBJ2-4, with 7 bases that match TRBD2. This CDR3 contains 17 residues. Germline V gene lookup returns CDR1 LGHDT and CDR2 YNNKEL (reference sequence). J was trimmed by 3 bases and V by 0 bases; bases with no gene match: 8. In nucleotides, the CDR3 is TGTGCCAGCAGCCAAGACTTTATATGGACTAGCAAAAACATTCAGTACTTC. Its translation is CASSQDFIWTSKNIQYF.

The chain has TRBV2 and TRBJ1-1; TRBD1 matches 11 bases. This CDR3 has 15 amino acids. V shed 3 bases, J shed 4 bases, and the junction held 4 bases outside the gene matches. Per the germline V gene, CDR1 is SNHLY and CDR2 is FYNNEI. Written as DNA, the CDR3 is TGTGCCAGCAGTGAGGACAGGGGGCAGAGCACTGAAGCTTTCTTT. Protein: CASSEDRGQSTEAFF.

V usage is TRBV7-9 and J usage is TRBJ1-4, with a possible D match to TRBD1 (5 bases). Trimming shortened V by 5 bases and J by 8 bases, and 18 bases separated the two germline ends. Germline V gene data show CDR1 as SEHNR and CDR2 as FQNEAQ (reference sequence). CDR3 length: 15 residues. The DNA of the CDR3 is TGTGCCAGCAGCCACCTAGGAGGGGTGAGGGAAAAACTGTTTTTT. It encodes CASSHLGGVREKLFF.

The chain is built from TRBV6-1 and TRBJ2-2; D may be TRBD1 (5 bases). CDR1 is MNHNS, CDR2 SASEGT, per germline. The CDR3 sequence is 15 residues long. The germline V and J ends were trimmed by 1 base and 1 base, with 7 bases remaining between them. CDR3 protein: CASSEEQENTGELFF. The CDR3 DNA follows: TGTGCCAGCAGTGAAGAACAGGAGAACACCGGGGAGCTGTTTTTT.

The V and J genes are TRBV18 and TRBJ1-4, with D possibly TRBD1 on 5 matching bases. The germline V gene has CDR1 KGHSH and CDR2 LQKENI. V lost 2 bases to trimming and J lost 8 bases, with 18 bases between them. This CDR3 has 16 amino acids. In nucleotides, the CDR3 is TGTGCCAGCTCACCAAAGGACCCCTTAAAGGGGGAAAAACTGTTTTTT. It yields the protein CASSPKDPLKGEKLFF.

V is TRBV20-1 and J is TRBJ2-7, with D tentatively TRBD2 (6 bases). V was trimmed by 3 bases and J by 0 bases, leaving 15 bases between them. The V gene's germline CDR1 is DFQATT and CDR2 SNEGSKA (reference sequence). The CDR3 is 15 amino acids. The CDR3 DNA reads as TGCAGTGCTAGTCGGGCGGGATTGAGCTCCTACGAGCAGTACTTC. Its translation is CSASRAGLSSYEQYF.

This chain joins TRBV11-2 and TRBJ2-1; 7 positions match TRBD2. The CDR3 sequence is 15 residues long. CDR1 is SGHAT, CDR2 FQNNGV, per germline. V was clipped by 1 base and J by 4 bases; unmatched bases: 4. This CDR3 is CASSLGLAEYNEQFF. Written as DNA, the CDR3 is TGTGCCAGCAGCTTAGGGCTAGCGGAGTACAATGAGCAGTTCTTC. Full variable domain (missing parts from reference TRBV11-2 and TRBJ2-1): EAGVAQSPRYKIIEKRQSVAFWCNPISGHATLYWYQQILGQGPKLLIQFQNNGVVDDSQLPKDRFSAERLKGVDSTLKIQPAKLEDSAVYLCASSLGLAEYNEQFFGPGTRLTVL.

The chain couples TRBV19 to TRBJ1-3, with TRBD1 as a possible D gene (6 bases). Trimming took 3 bases from V and 0 from J, leaving 9 bases between them. Germline values: CDR1 LNHDA, CDR2 SQIVND (reference sequence). The CDR3 is 15 amino acids. CDR3 amino acids: CASSIRTVSGNTIYF. The CDR3 nucleotides are TGTGCCAGTAGTATCCGGACAGTCTCTGGAAACACCATATATTTT.

This clone was observed a few times. The chain recombines TRBV3-1 (or the pseudogene TRBV3-2) with TRBJ1-2; maybe TRBD1 (5 bases). Trimming pared 2 bases from V and 7 bases from J, leaving 14 bases between. From germline, CDR1 is LGHDT and CDR2 YNNKEL (reference sequence). The length of the CDR3 is 14 residues. CDR3 coding DNA: TGTGCCAGCAGCCAAAAGGAGGGGAGCCTTGGCTACACCTTC. Its protein is CASSQKEGSLGYTF.

This clone was observed once. The V and J genes are TRBV19 and TRBJ1-3; perhaps TRBD1 as D (5 bases). V lost 11 bases, J lost 0 bases, and 8 bases lay in between. The germline V gene encodes CDR1 LNHDA and CDR2 SQIVND (reference sequence). This CDR3 has 12 amino acids. In DNA form, the CDR3 reads TGTGCCGTCCAGGGCTCTGGAAACACCATATATTTT. Its protein product is CAVQGSGNTIYF.

This CDR3 is CASSPTGAEAFF. For the CDR3, the DNA is TGTGCCAGCAGCCCCACAGGGGCTGAAGCTTTCTTT. This chain uses TRBV7-8 with TRBJ1-1; 7 bases match TRBD1. Looked up from germline, CDR1 is SGHVS and CDR2 is FQNEAQ. J was trimmed by 6 bases and V by 5 bases; bases with no gene match: 3. The CDR3 totals 12 residues.

The rearrangement joins TRBV30 to TRBJ1-2; D is unresolved. V lost 6 bases and J 8 bases, leaving 13 bases between the germline ends. This CDR3 has 11 residues. The V gene's germline CDR1 is GTSNPN and CDR2 SVGIG (reference sequence). This CDR3 is CACSASGGYTF. The CDR3 region has the DNA TGTGCCTGTTCGGCTTCGGGAGGCTACACCTTC. Full variable domain (remainder filled in from reference TRBV30 and TRBJ1-2): SQTIHQWPATLVQPVGSPLSLECTVEGTSNPNLYWYRQAAGRGLQLLFYSVGIGQISSEVPQNLSASRPQDRQFILSSKKLLLSDSGFYLCACSASGGYTFGSGTRLTVV.

The chain carries TRBV2 and TRBJ1-1; D unresolved. CDR1 and CDR2 (germline): SNHLY, FYNNEI. Trimming removed 4 bases at V and 2 bases at J, with 8 bases between. This CDR3 comprises 13 residues. CDR3 loop: CASSVASNTEAFF. Here the CDR3 DNA reads TGTGCCAGCAGTGTCGCCAGTAACACTGAAGCTTTCTTT.